This passage covers 25 T cell receptor beta chains from one sample sequenced in a study of cytomegalovirus exposure and HLA in healthy donors. A multiplex PCR was run with 60 Vbeta primers and 13 Jbeta primers. The protocol was immunoSEQ multiplex PCR, while the TCRdb copy is restricted to in-frame clones and leaves out a portion. Of 150,000 to 200,000 clones in the sample, roughly 85% are singletons; the top ten hold approximately 0.7%. Sequencing was carried out using PBMCs. These receptors came from a woman aged 40 to 50 in good health and CMV-seronegative.

Regarding this clone: Other DNA sequences within the sample encode an identical CDR3. The rearrangement joins TRBV5-1 to TRBJ1-1; 7 bases are a match to TRBD1. J was trimmed by 6 bases and V by 4 bases; bases with no gene match: 12. In germline, CDR1 is SGHRS, CDR2 YFSETQ. This CDR3 spans 15 amino acids. The CDR3 DNA sequence: TGCGCCAGCAGCCCCTCCGACAGGGTTCTTTCTGAAGCTTTCTTT. Encoded protein: CASSPSDRVLSEAFF. The full variable domain, with the rest looked up from reference TRBV5-1 and TRBJ1-1, is KAGVTQTPRYLIKTRGQQVTLSCSPISGHRSVSWYQQTPGQGLQFLFEYFSETQRNKGNFPGRFSGRQFSNSRSEMNVSTLELGDSALYLCASSPSDRVLSEAFFGQGTRLTVV.

This chain joins TRBV6-1 and TRBJ2-2, with TRBD2 matching 11 bases. In germline, CDR1 is MNHNS, CDR2 SASEGT. The CDR3 totals 23 residues. With V trimmed by 0 bases and J by 1 base, 19 bases remained unmatched. CDR3 bases: TGTGCCAGCAGTGAAGCCCAGGGGGCGCTGGTAGCGGGAGGGCCGGGGAACACCGGGGAGCTGTTTTTT. Protein product: CASSEAQGALVAGGPGNTGELFF.

The chain combines TRBV9 with TRBJ1-2, with D possibly matching TRBD1 (6 bases). This CDR3 spans 16 amino acids. The germline CDR1 and CDR2 sequences are SGDLS and YYNGEE. The V end was cut by 0 bases, the J end by 5 bases, with 17 bases between. DNA of the CDR3: TGTGCCAGCAGCGTAGCTACGGGGGGCGCAGGTTATGGCTACACCTTC. Translating it yields CASSVATGGAGYGYTF.

The chain uses TRBV7-8 and TRBJ1-1, with D possibly TRBD1 on 6 matching bases. CDR1 SGHVS and CDR2 FQNEAQ come from the germline V gene. This CDR3 spans 15 amino acids. The germline V and J ends were trimmed by 5 bases and 1 base, with 14 bases remaining between them. CDR3 sequence reads: CASSRDMTGNTEAFF. The CDR3 nucleotides read TGTGCCAGCAGCAGAGATATGACAGGGAACACTGAAGCTTTCTTT. Supplemented by reference TRBV7-8 and TRBJ1-1, the full variable domain reads GAGVSQSPRYKVAKRGQDVALRCDPISGHVSLFWYQQALGQGPEFLTYFQNEAQLDKSGLPSDRFFAERPEGSVSTLKIQRTQQEDSAVYLCASSRDMTGNTEAFFGQGTRLTVV.

The J gene is TRBJ1-6, the V gene TRBV5-1, with D hard to call. Trimming took 5 bases from V and 7 from J, leaving 4 bases between them. Per germline, CDR1 SGHRS and CDR2 YFSETQ. The CDR3 extends over 11 amino acids. The CDR3 nucleotides read TGCGCCAGCAGTCAGAATTCACCCCTCCACTTT. Encoded protein: CASSQNSPLHF.

The rearrangement uses TRBV5-1 and TRBJ2-1; 8 bases match TRBD1. The CDR3 consists of 14 residues. Trimming cost V 3 bases and J 6 bases; bases outside gene matches: 5. CDR1 is SGHRS and CDR2 is YFSETQ in the germline V gene. DNA of the CDR3: TGCGCCAGCAGCTGGGACAGGCGCCCCAATGAGCAGTTCTTC. Its protein is CASSWDRRPNEQFF.

This clone occurred once. The V call is TRBV7-8, the J call TRBJ1-2; TRBD1 agrees at 9 bases. The CDR3 runs 14 residues. With V trimmed by 5 bases and J by 11 bases, 12 bases remained unmatched. Germline V gives CDR1 SGHVS, CDR2 FQNEAQ. The CDR3 DNA follows: TGTGCCAGCAGCCCTACAGGGGGCGACCTGCATTACACCTTC. This encodes CASSPTGGDLHYTF.

The rearrangement joins TRBV19 to TRBJ1-3; 9 bases agree with TRBD1. Germline trimming cut 3 bases from V and 4 bases from J; bases unmatched to any gene: 7. There are 16 residues in the CDR3. Germline V gene sequence: CDR1 LNHDA, CDR2 SQIVND (reference sequence). The CDR3 DNA is TGTGCCAGTAGTATTAGTCCGGGACAGGGAGGAAACACCATATATTTT. Translated, it gives CASSISPGQGGNTIYF.

This sequence joins TRBV7-9 and TRBJ1-1; D unresolved. Deletions cut 1 base from V and 7 bases from J, with 4 bases between. The CDR3 totals 11 residues. Germline assignment: CDR1 SEHNR and CDR2 FQNEAQ (reference sequence). CDR3 nucleotide sequence: TGTGCCAGCAGCTTAGGAGTTGAAGCTTTCTTT. Translation gives CASSLGVEAFF.

Note on this clone: At one end the junction does not follow the germline gene, possibly because of a read error. V usage is TRBV7-7 and J usage is TRBJ2-3, with TRBD2 identical over 7 bases. This CDR3 is built from 15 residues. Looked up from germline, CDR1 is SSHAT and CDR2 is FNYEAQ (reference sequence). This chain's CDR3 is CASSPGLGGTDTQYF. DNA of the CDR3: TGTGCTAGCAGCCCCGGACTAGGAGGCACAGATACGCAGTATTTT.

The chain uses TRBV27 and TRBJ1-2, with D maybe TRBD1 (5 bases). Deletions cut 6 bases from V and 2 bases from J, with 10 bases between. Germline CDR1 and CDR2: MNHEY and SMNVEV (reference sequence). The length of the CDR3 is 13 residues. CDR3 in DNA: TGTGCCAGCAGGTTTAACAGGAACTATGGCTACACCTTC. This translates into CASRFNRNYGYTF.

The rearrangement links TRBV28 to TRBJ1-4; 8 bases match TRBD1. The CDR3 has 13 residues. V was pared by 4 bases and J by 7 bases, with 2 bases of the junction left unmatched. Germline loops: CDR1 MDHEN, CDR2 SYDVKM. This CDR3 is CASSSGGREKLFF. Here the CDR3 DNA reads TGTGCCAGCAGTTCAGGGGGCCGTGAAAAACTGTTTTTT.

This chain links TRBV7-9 with TRBJ1-2; tentatively, D is TRBD1 (5 bases). Germline CDR1 is SEHNR and CDR2 is FQNEAQ (reference sequence). With 5 bases removed from V and 8 bases from J, the gap between germline ends came to 6 bases. This CDR3 has 10 amino acids. The chain's CDR3 is CASSGGGYTF. The CDR3 nucleotides read TGTGCCAGCAGCGGGGGGGGCTACACCTTC. Together with reference TRBV7-9 and TRBJ1-2, the CDR3 gives the full variable domain: DTGVSQNPRHKITKRGQNVTFRCDPISEHNRLYWYRQTLGQGPEFLTYFQNEAQLEKSRLLSDRFSAERPKGSFSTLEIQRTEQGDSAMYLCASSGGGYTFGSGTRLTVV.

V is TRBV9 and J is TRBJ2-3, with 8 positions matching TRBD1. The length of the CDR3 is 16 residues. The germline gives CDR1 SGDLS, CDR2 YYNGEE. V dropped 2 bases and J dropped 1; count of bases not matched to a gene: 6. The CDR3 here is CASSVGQGAGTDTQYF. CDR3 coding DNA: TGTGCCAGCAGCGTGGGTCAGGGGGCAGGCACAGATACGCAGTATTTT.

CDR3 loop: CASSPPPTGTSFHYNEQFF. Here the CDR3 DNA reads TGTGCCAGCAGTCCCCCCCCGACAGGGACTAGCTTTCACTACAATGAGCAGTTCTTC. The rearrangement links TRBV14 to TRBJ2-1, with 9 bases aligning to TRBD2. The CDR3 has 19 residues. The V gene's germline CDR1 is SGHDN and CDR2 FVKESK. The V and J ends lost 6 bases and 3 bases, in that order; junction bases with no gene match: 18.

This clone was recorded once. In DNA form, the CDR3 reads TGTGCCAGCAGCTTAGGGGGGACAGGGGGAGATCAGCCCCAGCATTTT. Its translation: CASSLGGTGGDQPQHF. This chain links TRBV7-2 with TRBJ1-5; TRBD1 agrees at 11 bases. The CDR3 is made up of 16 amino acids. Germline CDR1 reads SGHTA; CDR2 reads FQGNSA. Losses at the gene ends were 1 base for V and 5 bases for J; bases not matched to a gene: 4.

The genes are TRBV19 and TRBJ1-4; D possibly corresponds to TRBD1 (6 bases). V dropped 3 bases and J dropped 5 bases, with 10 bases sitting between them. The CDR3 runs 14 residues. CDR1 and CDR2 from the germline V gene are LNHDA and SQIVND (reference sequence). In DNA, the CDR3 is TGTGCCAGTAGTATTGCACAGGGAAATGAAAAACTGTTTTTT. As protein: CASSIAQGNEKLFF.

The chain is built from TRBV19 and TRBJ2-1; D perhaps matches TRBD1 (5 bases). V was pared by 3 bases and J by 9 bases, with 12 bases between. This CDR3 has 13 residues. The V gene's germline CDR1 is LNHDA and CDR2 SQIVND (reference sequence). CDR3 amino acids: CASSIGATGEQFF. The CDR3 nucleotides are TGTGCCAGTAGTATTGGGGCGACGGGTGAGCAGTTCTTC.

The genes are TRBV4-2 and TRBJ1-2, with 8 bases identical to TRBD1. V was clipped by 4 bases and J by 7 bases; unmatched bases: 5. The CDR3 contains 13 residues. CDR1 is LGHNA, CDR2 YNFKEQ, per germline. CDR3 sequence (DNA): TGTGCCAGCAGCCTGACAGGGGTGCCTGGCTACACCTTC. Its translation is CASSLTGVPGYTF.

This chain uses TRBV5-5 with TRBJ1-2; no clear D. The germline V and J ends were trimmed by 4 bases and 5 bases, with 18 bases remaining between them. There are 15 residues in the CDR3. Looked up from germline, CDR1 is SGHKS and CDR2 is YYEKEE (reference sequence). DNA for the CDR3: TGTGCCAGCAGCGAAGAGGGTCAAATAATATATGGCTACACCTTC. It codes for CASSEEGQIIYGYTF.

V and J are TRBV6-4 and TRBJ1-1; D call uncertain. V lost 3 bases to trimming and J lost 5 bases, with 10 bases between them. Germline V lookup: CDR1 MRHNA, CDR2 SNTAGT. The CDR3 runs 13 residues. CDR3 loop: CASSEAAGTEAFF. The CDR3 DNA reads as TGTGCCAGCAGTGAAGCCGCGGGGACTGAAGCTTTCTTT.

The chain couples TRBV14 to TRBJ2-3, with 12 positions matching TRBD2. The J segment lost 4 bases and the V segment lost 4 bases, leaving 3 bases of the junction unmatched. The CDR3 sequence is 15 residues long. Germline V gene lookup returns CDR1 SGHDN and CDR2 FVKESK. CDR3 region: CASSPGLAGPDTQYF. DNA for the CDR3: TGTGCCAGCAGCCCTGGACTAGCGGGACCAGATACGCAGTATTTT.

The chain is built from TRBV27 and TRBJ2-7, with TRBD1 matching 9 bases. This CDR3 region has 16 residues. J was trimmed by 7 bases and V by 2 bases; bases with no gene match: 12. CDR1 is MNHEY, CDR2 SMNVEV, per germline (reference sequence). DNA of the CDR3: TGTGCCAGCAGTTTAACCTTTGGGGACAGGGTACGGGAGCAGTACTTC. Translated: CASSLTFGDRVREQYF.

This clone was recorded only once. The chain has TRBV5-8 and TRBJ1-2, with D perhaps TRBD1 (5 bases). CDR3 length: 15 residues. Trimming pared 4 bases from V and 6 bases from J, leaving 19 bases between. CDR1 is SGHTS, CDR2 YDEGEE, per germline. The CDR3 spells CASSGLGTYGDGYTF. In DNA, the CDR3 is TGTGCCAGCAGCGGTCTCGGGACTTACGGCGATGGCTACACCTTC.

V gene TRBV11-2 combines with J gene TRBJ2-1; no firm D call. V gave up 1 base and J gave up 10 bases, with 14 bases separating them. CDR1 and CDR2 from the germline V gene are SGHAT and FQNNGV. This CDR3 is built from 14 residues. The CDR3 bases are TGTGCCAGCAGCTTAGGTCTGGGCAGATACGAGCAGTTCTTC. This encodes CASSLGLGRYEQFF.